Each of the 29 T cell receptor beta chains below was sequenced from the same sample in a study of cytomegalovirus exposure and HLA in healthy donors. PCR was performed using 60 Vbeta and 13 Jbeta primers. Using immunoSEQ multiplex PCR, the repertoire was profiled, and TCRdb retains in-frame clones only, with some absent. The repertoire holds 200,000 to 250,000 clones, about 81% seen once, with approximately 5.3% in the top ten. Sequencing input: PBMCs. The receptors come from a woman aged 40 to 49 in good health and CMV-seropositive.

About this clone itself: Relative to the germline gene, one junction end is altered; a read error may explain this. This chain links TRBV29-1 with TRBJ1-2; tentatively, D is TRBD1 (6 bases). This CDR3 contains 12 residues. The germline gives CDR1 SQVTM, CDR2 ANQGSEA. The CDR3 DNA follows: TGCAGCGTGGGCAGGCAGGGGCCACTTCATTCCTTC. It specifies CSVGRQGPLHSF.

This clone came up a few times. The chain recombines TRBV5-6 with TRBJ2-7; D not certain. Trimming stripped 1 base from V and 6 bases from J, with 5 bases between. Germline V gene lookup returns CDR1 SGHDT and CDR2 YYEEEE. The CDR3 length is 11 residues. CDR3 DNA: TGTGCCAGCAGCTTGATCGGCGAGCAGTACTTC. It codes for CASSLIGEQYF.

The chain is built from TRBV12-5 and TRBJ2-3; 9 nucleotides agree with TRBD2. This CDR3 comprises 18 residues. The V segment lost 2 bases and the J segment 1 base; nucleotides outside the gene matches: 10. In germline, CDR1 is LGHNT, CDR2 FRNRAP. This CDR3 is CASGLQVMLAGRTDTQYF. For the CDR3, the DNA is TGTGCTAGTGGTTTGCAAGTAATGCTAGCGGGACGCACAGATACGCAGTATTTT. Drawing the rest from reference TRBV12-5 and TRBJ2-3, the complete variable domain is DARVTQTPRHKVTEMGQEVTMRCQPILGHNTVFWYRQTMMQGLELLAYFRNRAPLDDSGMPKDRFSAEMPDATLATLKIQPSEPRDSAVYFCASGLQVMLAGRTDTQYFGPGTRLTVL.

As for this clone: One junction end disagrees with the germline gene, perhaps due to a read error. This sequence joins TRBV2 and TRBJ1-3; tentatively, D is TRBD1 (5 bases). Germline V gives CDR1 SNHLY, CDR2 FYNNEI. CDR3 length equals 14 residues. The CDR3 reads CASSGTGTGDTIYF. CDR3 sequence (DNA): TGTGCCAGCTCCGGGACGGGGACTGGAGACACCATATATTTT.

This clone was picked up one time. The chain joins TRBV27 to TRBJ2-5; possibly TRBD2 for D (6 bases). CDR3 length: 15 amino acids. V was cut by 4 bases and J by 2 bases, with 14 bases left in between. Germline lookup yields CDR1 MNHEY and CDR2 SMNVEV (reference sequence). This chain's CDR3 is CASSSGPGVQETQYF. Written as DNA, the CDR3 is TGTGCCAGCAGTTCGGGTCCGGGGGTTCAAGAGACCCAGTACTTC.

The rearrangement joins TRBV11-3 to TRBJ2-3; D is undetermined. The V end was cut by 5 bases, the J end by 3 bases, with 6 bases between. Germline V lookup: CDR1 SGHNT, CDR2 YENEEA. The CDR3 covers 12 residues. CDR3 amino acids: CASSRYTDTQYF. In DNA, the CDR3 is TGTGCCAGCAGCCGGTATACAGATACGCAGTATTTT.

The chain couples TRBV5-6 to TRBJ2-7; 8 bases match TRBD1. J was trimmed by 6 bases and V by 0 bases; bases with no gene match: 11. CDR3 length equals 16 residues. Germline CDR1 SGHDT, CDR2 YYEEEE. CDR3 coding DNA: TGTGCCAGCAGCTTGGCCCTCTTCCAGGGGGCGTTCGAGCAGTACTTC. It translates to CASSLALFQGAFEQYF.

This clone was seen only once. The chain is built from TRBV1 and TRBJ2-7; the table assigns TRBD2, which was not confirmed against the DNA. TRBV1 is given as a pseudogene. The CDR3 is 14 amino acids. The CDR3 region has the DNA TGCACCAGCAGCCGCGCGGGGGCCGCCTACGAGCAGTACTTC. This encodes CTSSRAGAAYEQYF.

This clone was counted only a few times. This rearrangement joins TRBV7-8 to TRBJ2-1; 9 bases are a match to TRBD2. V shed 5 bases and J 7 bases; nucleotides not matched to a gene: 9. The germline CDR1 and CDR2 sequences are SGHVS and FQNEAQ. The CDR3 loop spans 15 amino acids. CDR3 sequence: CASSVRGRARNEQFF. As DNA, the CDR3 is TGTGCCAGCAGCGTCCGCGGGAGGGCCCGGAATGAGCAGTTCTTC. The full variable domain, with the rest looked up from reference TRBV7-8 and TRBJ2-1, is GAGVSQSPRYKVAKRGQDVALRCDPISGHVSLFWYQQALGQGPEFLTYFQNEAQLDKSGLPSDRFFAERPEGSVSTLKIQRTQQEDSAVYLCASSVRGRARNEQFFGPGTRLTVL.

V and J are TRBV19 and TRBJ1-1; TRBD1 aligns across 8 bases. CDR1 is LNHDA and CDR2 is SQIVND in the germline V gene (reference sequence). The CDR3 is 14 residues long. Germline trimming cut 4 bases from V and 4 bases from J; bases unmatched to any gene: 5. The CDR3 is CASSRTGGFTEAFF. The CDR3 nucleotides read TGTGCCAGTAGTAGAACAGGGGGTTTCACTGAAGCTTTCTTT.

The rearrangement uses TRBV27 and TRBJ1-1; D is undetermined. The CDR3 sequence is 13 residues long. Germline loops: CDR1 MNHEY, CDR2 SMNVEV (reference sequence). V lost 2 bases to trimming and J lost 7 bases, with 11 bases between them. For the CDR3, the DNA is TGTGCCAGCAGTTTAATTTTCACGGGTGAAGCTTTCTTT. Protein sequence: CASSLIFTGEAFF.

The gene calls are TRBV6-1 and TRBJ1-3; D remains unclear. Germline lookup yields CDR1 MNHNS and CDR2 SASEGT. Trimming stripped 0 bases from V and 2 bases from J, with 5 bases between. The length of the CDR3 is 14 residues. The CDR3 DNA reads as TGTGCCAGCAGTGAAGCCTACGCTGGAAACACCATATATTTT. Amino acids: CASSEAYAGNTIYF.

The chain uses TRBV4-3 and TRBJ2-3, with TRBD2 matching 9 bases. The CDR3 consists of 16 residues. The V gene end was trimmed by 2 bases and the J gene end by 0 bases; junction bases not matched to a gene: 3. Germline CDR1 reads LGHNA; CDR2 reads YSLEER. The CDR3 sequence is CASSQFSGGSTDTQYF. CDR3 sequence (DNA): TGCGCCAGCAGCCAATTTAGCGGGGGAAGCACAGATACGCAGTATTTT.

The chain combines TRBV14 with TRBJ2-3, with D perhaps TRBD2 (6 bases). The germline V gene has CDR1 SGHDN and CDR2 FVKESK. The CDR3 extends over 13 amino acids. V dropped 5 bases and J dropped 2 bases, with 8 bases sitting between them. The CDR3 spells CASSRDFTDTQYF. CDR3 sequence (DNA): TGTGCCAGCAGCAGGGACTTCACAGATACGCAGTATTTT. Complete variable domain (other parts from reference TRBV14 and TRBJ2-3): EAGVTQFPSHSVIEKGQTVTLRCDPISGHDNLYWYRRVMGKEIKFLLHFVKESKQDESGMPNNRFLAERTGGTYSTLKVQPAELEDSGVYFCASSRDFTDTQYFGPGTRLTVL.

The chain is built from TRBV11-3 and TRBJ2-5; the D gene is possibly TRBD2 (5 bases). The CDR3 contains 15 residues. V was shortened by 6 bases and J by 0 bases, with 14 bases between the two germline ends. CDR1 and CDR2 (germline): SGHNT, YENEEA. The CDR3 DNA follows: TGTGCCAGCAGACCTCTTCAGCGGAACCAAGAGACCCAGTACTTC. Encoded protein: CASRPLQRNQETQYF.

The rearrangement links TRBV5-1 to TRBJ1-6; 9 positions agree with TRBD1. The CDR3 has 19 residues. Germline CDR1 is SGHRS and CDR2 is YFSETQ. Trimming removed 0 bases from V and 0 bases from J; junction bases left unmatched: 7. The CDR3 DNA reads TGCGCCAGCAGCTTGGCTGGGACAGGGAGGAGCTCCTATAATTCACCCCTCCACTTT. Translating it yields CASSLAGTGRSSYNSPLHF. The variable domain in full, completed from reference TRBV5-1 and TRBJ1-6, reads KAGVTQTPRYLIKTRGQQVTLSCSPISGHRSVSWYQQTPGQGLQFLFEYFSETQRNKGNFPGRFSGRQFSNSRSEMNVSTLELGDSALYLCASSLAGTGRSSYNSPLHFGNGTRLTVT.

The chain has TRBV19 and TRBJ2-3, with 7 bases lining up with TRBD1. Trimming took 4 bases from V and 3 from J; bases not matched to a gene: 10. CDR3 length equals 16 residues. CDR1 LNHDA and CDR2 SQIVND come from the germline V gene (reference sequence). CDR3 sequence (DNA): TGTGCCAGTAGTAAGCCGCTACAGGGGAAAACAGATACGCAGTATTTT. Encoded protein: CASSKPLQGKTDTQYF.

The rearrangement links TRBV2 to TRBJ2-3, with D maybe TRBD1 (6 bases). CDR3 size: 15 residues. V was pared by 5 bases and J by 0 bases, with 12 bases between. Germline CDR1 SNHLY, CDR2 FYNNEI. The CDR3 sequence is CASSLQGSSTDTQYF. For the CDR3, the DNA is TGTGCCAGCAGTTTACAGGGTTCTAGCACAGATACGCAGTATTTT.

CDR3 nucleotide sequence: TGTGCCAGCAGCAAAGTCCCCCTAGCTCTGAGCTCCTACGAGCAGTACTTC. It is translated as CASSKVPLALSSYEQYF. This rearrangement joins TRBV21-1 to TRBJ2-7; TRBD2 was called by the table and not checked on the DNA. TRBV21-1 counts as a pseudogene. CDR3 size: 17 residues.

Here the CDR3 reads CASSLGLPNTGELFF. Written as DNA, the CDR3 is TGTGCCAGCAGCTTGGGGCTACCTAACACCGGGGAGCTGTTTTTT. The V gene is TRBV2, the J gene TRBJ2-2, with D possibly matching TRBD1 (5 bases). This CDR3 is built from 15 residues. V was cut by 6 bases and J by 2 bases, with 13 bases left in between. Germline V gene lookup returns CDR1 SNHLY and CDR2 FYNNEI.

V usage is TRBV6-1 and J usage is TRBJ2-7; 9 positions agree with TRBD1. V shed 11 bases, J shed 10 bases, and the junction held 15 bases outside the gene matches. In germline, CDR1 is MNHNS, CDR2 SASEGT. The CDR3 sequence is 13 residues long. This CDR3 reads CAGTSGTGRDQYF. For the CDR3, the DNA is TGTGCCGGAACCTCCGGGACAGGGAGAGATCAGTACTTC.

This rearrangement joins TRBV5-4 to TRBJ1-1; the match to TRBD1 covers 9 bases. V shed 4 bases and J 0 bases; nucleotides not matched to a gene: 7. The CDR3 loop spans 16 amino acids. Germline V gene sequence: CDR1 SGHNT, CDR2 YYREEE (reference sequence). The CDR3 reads CASSPGQGSMNTEAFF. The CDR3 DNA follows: TGTGCCAGCAGCCCAGGACAGGGGAGCATGAACACTGAAGCTTTCTTT.

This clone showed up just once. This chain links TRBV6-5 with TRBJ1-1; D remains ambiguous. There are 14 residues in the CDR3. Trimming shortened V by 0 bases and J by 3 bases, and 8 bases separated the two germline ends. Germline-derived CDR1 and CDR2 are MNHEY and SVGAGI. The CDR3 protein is CASSYSEGYTEAFF. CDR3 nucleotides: TGTGCCAGCAGTTACTCTGAGGGATACACTGAAGCTTTCTTT.

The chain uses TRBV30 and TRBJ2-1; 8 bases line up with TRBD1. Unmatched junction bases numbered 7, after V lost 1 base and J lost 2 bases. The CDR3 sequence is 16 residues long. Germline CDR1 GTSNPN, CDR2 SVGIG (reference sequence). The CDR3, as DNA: TGTGCCTGGAGTGGGATTGGACAGGGACCCTACAATGAGCAGTTCTTC. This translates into CAWSGIGQGPYNEQFF.

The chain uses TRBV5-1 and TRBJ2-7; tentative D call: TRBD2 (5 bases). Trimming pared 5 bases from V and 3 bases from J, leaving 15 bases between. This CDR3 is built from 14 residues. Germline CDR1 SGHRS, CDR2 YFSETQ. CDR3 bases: TGCGCCAGCAGTAGTAATCCGGGAAACTACGAGCAGTACTTC. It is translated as CASSSNPGNYEQYF.

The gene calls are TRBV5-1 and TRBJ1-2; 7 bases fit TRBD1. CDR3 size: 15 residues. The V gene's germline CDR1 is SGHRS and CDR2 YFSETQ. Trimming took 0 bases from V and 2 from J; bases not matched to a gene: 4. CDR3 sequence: CASSLGGQANYGYTF. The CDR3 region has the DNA TGCGCCAGCAGCTTGGGAGGACAGGCCAACTATGGCTACACCTTC.

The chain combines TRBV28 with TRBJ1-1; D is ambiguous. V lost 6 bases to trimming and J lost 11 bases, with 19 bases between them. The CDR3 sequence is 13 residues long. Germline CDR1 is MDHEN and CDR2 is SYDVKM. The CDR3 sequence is CASRPSMAERAFF. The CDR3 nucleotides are TGTGCCAGCAGACCAAGCATGGCCGAGAGGGCTTTCTTT. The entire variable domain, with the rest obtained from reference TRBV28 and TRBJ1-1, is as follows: DVKVTQSSRYLVKRTGEKVFLECVQDMDHENMFWYRQDPGLGLRLIYFSYDVKMKEKGDIPEGYSVSREKKERFSLILESASTNQTSMYLCASRPSMAERAFFGQGTRLTVV.

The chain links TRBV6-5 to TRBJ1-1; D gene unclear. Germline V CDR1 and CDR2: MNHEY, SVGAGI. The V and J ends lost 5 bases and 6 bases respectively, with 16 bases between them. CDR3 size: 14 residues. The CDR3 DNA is TGTGCCAGCAGTCCCTCGAGGATCGGGGCTGAAGCTTTCTTT. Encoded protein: CASSPSRIGAEAFF.

CDR3 DNA sequence: TGTGCCGGAAGGACAGGGGAGTCACCCCTCCACTTT. It codes for CAGRTGESPLHF. V gene TRBV6-6 combines with J gene TRBJ1-6; 9 bases are a match to TRBD1. Per germline, CDR1 MNHNY and CDR2 SVGAGI (reference sequence). The CDR3 is 12 residues long. The junction had 6 bases not matched to a gene; V was cut back by 11 bases and J by 10 bases.